This T cell receptor beta chain was captured by sequencing in a study of blood T cells in healthy people across ages. V lost 1 base and J lost 4, with 11 bases in between. Germline CDR1 DFQATT, CDR2 SNEGSKA (reference sequence). This CDR3 has 13 amino acids. With a J-beta primer mix and a sample-barcoded 5' primer, a second PCR ran about 6 to 11 cycles. TCRdb called the 5' RACE reads again in MiXCR, with one record for every CDR3 protein. The sample has around 1,000,000 distinct CDR3 sequences, approximately 26% seen once; the top ten hold approximately 0.75%. These data were likewise used in another study, on T cells of mothers and their children.

The chain couples TRBV20-1 to TRBJ2-7, with D perhaps matching TRBD2 (6 bases). Source material: blood. The receptor comes from a girl under 10 years old in good health. The DNA of the CDR3 is TGCAGTGCTAGAGTAGACGGGGGATACGAGCAGTACTTC. As protein: CSARVDGGYEQYF.